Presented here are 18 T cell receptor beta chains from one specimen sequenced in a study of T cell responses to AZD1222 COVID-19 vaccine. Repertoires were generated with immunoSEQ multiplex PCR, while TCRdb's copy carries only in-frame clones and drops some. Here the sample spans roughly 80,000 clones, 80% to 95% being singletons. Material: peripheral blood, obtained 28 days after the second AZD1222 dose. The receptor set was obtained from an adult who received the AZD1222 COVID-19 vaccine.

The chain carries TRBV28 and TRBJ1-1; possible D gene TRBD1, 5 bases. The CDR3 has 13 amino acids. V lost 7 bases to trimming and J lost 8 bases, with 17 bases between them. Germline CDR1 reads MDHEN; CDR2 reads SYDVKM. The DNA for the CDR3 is TGTGCCAGCACTTGGGGGGGTTCTGGCGAAGCTTTCTTT. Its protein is CASTWGGSGEAFF.

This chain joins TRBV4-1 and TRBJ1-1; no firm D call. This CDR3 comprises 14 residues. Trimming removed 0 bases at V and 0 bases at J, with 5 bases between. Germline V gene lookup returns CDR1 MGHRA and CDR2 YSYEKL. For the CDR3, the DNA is TGCGCCAGCAGCCAAGATACGATGAACACTGAAGCTTTCTTT. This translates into CASSQDTMNTEAFF.

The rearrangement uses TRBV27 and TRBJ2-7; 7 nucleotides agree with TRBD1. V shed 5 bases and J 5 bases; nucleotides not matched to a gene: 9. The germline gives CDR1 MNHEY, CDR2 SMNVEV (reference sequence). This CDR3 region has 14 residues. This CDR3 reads CASSITTGIHEQYF. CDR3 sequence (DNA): TGTGCCAGCAGTATAACGACAGGGATCCACGAGCAGTACTTC.

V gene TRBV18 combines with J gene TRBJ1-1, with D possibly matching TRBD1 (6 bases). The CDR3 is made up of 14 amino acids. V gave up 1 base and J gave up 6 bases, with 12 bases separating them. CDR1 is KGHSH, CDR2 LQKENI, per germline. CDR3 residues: CASSPRGEGAEAFF. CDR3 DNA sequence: TGTGCCAGCTCACCACGGGGCGAGGGGGCTGAAGCTTTCTTT.

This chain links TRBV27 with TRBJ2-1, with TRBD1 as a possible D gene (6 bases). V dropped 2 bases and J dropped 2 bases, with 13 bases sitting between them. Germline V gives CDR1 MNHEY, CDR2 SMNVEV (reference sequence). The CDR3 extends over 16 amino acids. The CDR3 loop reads CASSLRQDRAYNEQFF. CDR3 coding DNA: TGTGCCAGCAGTTTACGCCAGGACAGAGCCTACAATGAGCAGTTCTTC.

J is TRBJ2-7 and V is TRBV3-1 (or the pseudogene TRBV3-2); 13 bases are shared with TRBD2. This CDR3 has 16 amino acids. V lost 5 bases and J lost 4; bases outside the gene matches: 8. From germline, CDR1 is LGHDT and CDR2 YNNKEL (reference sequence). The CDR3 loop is CASSKKLAGGPYEQYF. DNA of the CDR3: TGTGCCAGCAGCAAAAAACTAGCGGGAGGGCCTTACGAGCAGTACTTC.

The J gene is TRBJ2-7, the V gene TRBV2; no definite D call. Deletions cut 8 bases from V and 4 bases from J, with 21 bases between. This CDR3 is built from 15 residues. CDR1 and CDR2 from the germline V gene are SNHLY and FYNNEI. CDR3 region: CASVDLVESPYEQYF. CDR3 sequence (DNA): TGTGCCAGCGTGGATCTAGTCGAAAGCCCTTACGAGCAGTACTTC.

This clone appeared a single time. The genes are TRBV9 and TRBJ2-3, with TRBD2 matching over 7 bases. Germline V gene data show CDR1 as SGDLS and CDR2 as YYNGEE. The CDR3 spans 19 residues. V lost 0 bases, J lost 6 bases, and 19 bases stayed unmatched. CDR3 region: CASSVGRRGRTRGGDTQYF. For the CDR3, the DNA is TGTGCCAGCAGCGTAGGTCGGCGAGGGCGGACACGGGGAGGGGATACGCAGTATTTT.

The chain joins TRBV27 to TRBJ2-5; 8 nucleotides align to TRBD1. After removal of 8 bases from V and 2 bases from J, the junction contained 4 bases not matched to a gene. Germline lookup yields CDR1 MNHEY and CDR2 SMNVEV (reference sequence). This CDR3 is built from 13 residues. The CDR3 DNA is TGTGCCAGCTCCCGGACAGGGCAAGAGACCCAGTACTTC. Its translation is CASSRTGQETQYF.

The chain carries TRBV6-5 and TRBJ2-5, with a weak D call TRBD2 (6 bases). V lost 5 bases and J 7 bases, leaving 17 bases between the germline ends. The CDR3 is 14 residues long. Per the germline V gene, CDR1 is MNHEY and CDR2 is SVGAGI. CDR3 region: CASSTGREWGTQYF. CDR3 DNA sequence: TGTGCCAGCAGTACGGGGCGGGAATGGGGGACCCAGTACTTC.

CDR3 coding DNA: TGCAGCGTTGCAAGGGGAAGGAATGAGCAGTTCTTC. It codes for CSVARGRNEQFF. The rearrangement joins TRBV29-1 to TRBJ2-1; possibly TRBD1 for D (5 bases). CDR3 size: 12 residues. Germline V lookup: CDR1 SQVTM, CDR2 ANQGSEA. The V end was cut by 4 bases, the J end by 7 bases, with 11 bases between.

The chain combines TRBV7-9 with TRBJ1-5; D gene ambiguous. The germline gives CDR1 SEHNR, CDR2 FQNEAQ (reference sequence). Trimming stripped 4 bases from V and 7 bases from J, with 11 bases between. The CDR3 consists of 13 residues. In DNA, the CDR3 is TGTGCCAGCAGCTCTACCGGGAGCCAGCCCCAGCATTTT. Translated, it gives CASSSTGSQPQHF.

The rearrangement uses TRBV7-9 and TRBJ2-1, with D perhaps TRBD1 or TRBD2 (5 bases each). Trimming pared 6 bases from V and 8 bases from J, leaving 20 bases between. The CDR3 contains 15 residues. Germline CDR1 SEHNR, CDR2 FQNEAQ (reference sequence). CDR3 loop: CASRNFRDPRDEQFF. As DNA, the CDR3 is TGTGCCAGCAGGAACTTCCGGGACCCCCGGGATGAGCAGTTCTTC.

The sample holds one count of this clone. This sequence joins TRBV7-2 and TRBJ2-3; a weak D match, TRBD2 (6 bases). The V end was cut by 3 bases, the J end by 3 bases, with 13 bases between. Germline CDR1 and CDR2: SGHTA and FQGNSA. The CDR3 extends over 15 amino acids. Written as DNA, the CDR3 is TGTGCCAGCAGCTTCCGGGGAGGAGGGACAGATACGCAGTATTTT. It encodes CASSFRGGGTDTQYF.

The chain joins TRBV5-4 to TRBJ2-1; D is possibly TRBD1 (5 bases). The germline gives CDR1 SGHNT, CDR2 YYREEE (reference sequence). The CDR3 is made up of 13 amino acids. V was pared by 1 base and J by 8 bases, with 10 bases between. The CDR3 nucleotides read TGTGCCAGCAGCTTGACAGGTCTGGATGAGCAGTTCTTC. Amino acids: CASSLTGLDEQFF.

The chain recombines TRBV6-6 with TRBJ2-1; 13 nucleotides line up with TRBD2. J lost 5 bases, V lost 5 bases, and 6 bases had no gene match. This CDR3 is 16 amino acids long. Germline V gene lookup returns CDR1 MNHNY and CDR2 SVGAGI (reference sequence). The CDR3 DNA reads TGTGCCAGCAGTACCGGGACTAGCGGGGTCCACAATGAGCAGTTCTTC. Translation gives CASSTGTSGVHNEQFF.

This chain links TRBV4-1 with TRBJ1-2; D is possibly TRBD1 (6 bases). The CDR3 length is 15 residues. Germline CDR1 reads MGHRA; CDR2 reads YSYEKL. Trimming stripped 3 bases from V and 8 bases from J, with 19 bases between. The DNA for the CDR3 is TGCGCCAGCAGCCATCCCGCGGCAGGGGCGAGGGGCTACACCTTC. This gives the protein CASSHPAAGARGYTF.

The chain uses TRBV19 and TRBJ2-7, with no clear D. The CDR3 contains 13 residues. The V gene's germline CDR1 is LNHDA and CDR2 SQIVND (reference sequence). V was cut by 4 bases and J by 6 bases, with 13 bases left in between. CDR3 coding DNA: TGTGCCAGTAGTAGCCTGCCGACTGGCGAGCAGTACTTC. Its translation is CASSSLPTGEQYF.